The sequence of this T cell receptor beta chain was determined in a study of blood T cells in healthy people across ages. Trimming stripped 1 base from V and 2 bases from J, with 10 bases between. From germline, CDR1 is MNHEY and CDR2 SMNVEV (reference sequence). This CDR3 spans 15 amino acids. Points on this clonotype: Its specificity is unknown.

Study-level points and caveats: Estimated diversity that came from one million T cells was considered an underestimate. There was a strong correlation between TCR beta diversity and naive T cell percentage.

With a J-beta primer mix and a sample-barcoded 5' primer, a second PCR ran roughly 6 to 11 cycles. TCRdb redid the calling of the 5' RACE reads with MiXCR, one entry per CDR3 protein. The sample shows 1.5 million to 1.9 million distinct CDR3 sequences, roughly 43% of them seen only once. Peripheral blood samples of roughly 10 milliliters were drawn from each donor. The sequenced sample was blood. The V and J genes are TRBV27 and TRBJ2-3; D gene uncertain. The TCR was taken from a woman aged 18-29 years in good health. The CDR3 spells CASSLYNYLTDTQYF. The DNA for the CDR3 is TGTGCCAGCAGTTTATATAACTACCTCACAGATACGCAGTATTTT.